This T cell receptor beta chain was captured in a study of T cell responses to AZD1222 COVID-19 vaccine. Trimming took off 1 base at V and 6 bases at J, with 13 bases between the two ends. The germline V gene encodes CDR1 SGHTA and CDR2 FQGTGA. The CDR3 is made up of 15 amino acids. Some clones are missing from TCRdb's copy, which holds only in-frame ones; the method was immunoSEQ multiplex PCR. The sample lists under 95,000 clones; about 86% were seen once. In this sample, this clone turned up once. The source is an adult in good health. The J gene is TRBJ1-3, the V gene TRBV7-3; D perhaps matches TRBD1 (5 bases). The sequencing here drew on peripheral blood, taken on day 0 of AZD1222 vaccination. CDR3 sequence: CASSLSGRDENTIYF. DNA for the CDR3: TGTGCCAGCAGCTTAAGCGGCAGGGATGAAAACACCATATATTTT.